This record covers a single TCR beta chain. No antigen is known for it. The data are from a study of T cells expressing NK-cell markers. Across the study: Sorted CD3+CD56+NKG2C+, CD3+CD56+NKG2C- and CD3+CD56-NKG2C+ T cells supplied TCR beta repertoires.

Study-wide results and caveats: The study found dominant NKG2C+ clonotypes at about 1.0-7.0% of CD8+ T cells in about six donors.

Germline loops: CDR1 MRHNA, CDR2 SNTAGT. CDR3 length: 14 amino acids. TCRdb derives one entry per CDR3 protein from the 5' RACE reads, leaving out DNA. The sample table includes 300,000 to 450,000 distinct CDR3 sequences. This sequence joins TRBV6-4 and TRBJ2-3; the D call of TRBD2 rests on TCRdb alone, since no DNA is present to check it. Sequenced: blood T cells: a sorted CD56 or NKG2C T cell subset, CD4+ or CD8+ T cells, or bulk PBMC T cells (not recorded which). This sequence originates from a man aged 18-70 years in good health. CDR3 residues: CASSLLPGLDTQYF.